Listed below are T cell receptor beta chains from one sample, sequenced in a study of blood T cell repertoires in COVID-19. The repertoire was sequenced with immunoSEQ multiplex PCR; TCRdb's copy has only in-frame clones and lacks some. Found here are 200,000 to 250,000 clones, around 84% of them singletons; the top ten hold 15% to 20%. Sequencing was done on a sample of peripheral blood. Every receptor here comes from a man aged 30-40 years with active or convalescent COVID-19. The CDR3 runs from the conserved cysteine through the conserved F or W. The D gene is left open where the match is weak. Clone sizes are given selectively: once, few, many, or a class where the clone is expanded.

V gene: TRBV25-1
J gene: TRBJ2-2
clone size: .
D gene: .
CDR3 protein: CASTPTRNTGELFF
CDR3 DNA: TGTGCCAGCACCCCCACGAGGAACACCGGGGAGCTGTTTTTT

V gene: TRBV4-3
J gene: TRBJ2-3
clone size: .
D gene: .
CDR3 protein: CASSQDEGVTDTQYF
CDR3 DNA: TGCGCCAGCAGCCAAGATGAAGGGGTCACAGATACGCAGTATTTT

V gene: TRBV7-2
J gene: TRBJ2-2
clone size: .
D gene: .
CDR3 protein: CASSLGGQNTGELFF
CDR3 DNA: TGTGCCAGCAGCTTAGGTGGCCAAAACACCGGGGAGCTGTTTTTT

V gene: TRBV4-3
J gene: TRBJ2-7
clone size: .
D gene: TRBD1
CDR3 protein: CASSHRPTGATYEQYF
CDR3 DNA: TGCGCCAGCAGCCACCGCCCGACAGGGGCCACCTACGAGCAGTACTTC

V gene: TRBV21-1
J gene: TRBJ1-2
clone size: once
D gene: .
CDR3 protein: CASSLRGGQGAEATCYTF
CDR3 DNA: TGTGCCAGCAGCCTCCGGGGGGGACAGGGGGCGGAGGCTACGTGCTACACCTTC

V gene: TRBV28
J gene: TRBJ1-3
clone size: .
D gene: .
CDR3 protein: CASSSATGRTSGNTIYF
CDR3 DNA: TGTGCCAGCAGTTCCGCGACAGGTCGCACCTCTGGAAACACCATATATTTT

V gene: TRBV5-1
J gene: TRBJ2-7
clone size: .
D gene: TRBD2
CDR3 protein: CASGPGTSGSYEQYF
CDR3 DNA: TGCGCCAGCGGCCCTGGGACTAGCGGGAGCTACGAGCAGTACTTC

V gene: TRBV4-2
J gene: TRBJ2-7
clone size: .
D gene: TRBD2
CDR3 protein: CASSQETSGGVYEQYF
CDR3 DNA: TGTGCCAGCAGCCAGGAGACTAGCGGGGGGGTTTACGAGCAGTACTTC

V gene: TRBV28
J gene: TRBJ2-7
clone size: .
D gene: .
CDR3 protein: CASTWGGGSSYEQYF
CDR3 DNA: TGTGCCAGCACCTGGGGTGGGGGGAGCTCCTACGAGCAGTACTTC

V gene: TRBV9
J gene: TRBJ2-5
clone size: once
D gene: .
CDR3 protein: CASSAGVGGRETQYF
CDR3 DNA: TGTGCCAGCAGCGCAGGCGTCGGGGGGCGAGAGACCCAGTACTTC

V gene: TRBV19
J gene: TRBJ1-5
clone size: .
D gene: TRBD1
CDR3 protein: CASSPVTGGGQPQHF
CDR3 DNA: TGTGCCAGTAGCCCCGTGACAGGGGGCGGGCAGCCCCAGCATTTT

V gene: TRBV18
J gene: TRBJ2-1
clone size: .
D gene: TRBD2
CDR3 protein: CASSPQRGGNEQFF
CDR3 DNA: TGTGCCAGCTCACCACAGCGGGGGGGCAATGAGCAGTTCTTC

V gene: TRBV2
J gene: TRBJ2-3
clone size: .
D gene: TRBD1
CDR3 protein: CASSALGQGAKDTQYF
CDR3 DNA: TGTGCCAGCAGCGCTCTAGGACAGGGGGCGAAAGATACGCAGTATTTT

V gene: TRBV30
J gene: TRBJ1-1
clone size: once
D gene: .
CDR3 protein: CAWTRGYTEAFF
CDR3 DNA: TGTGCCTGGACTCGGGGGTACACTGAAGCTTTCTTT

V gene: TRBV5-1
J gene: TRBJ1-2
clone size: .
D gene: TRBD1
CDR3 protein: CASSTRQGYGYTF
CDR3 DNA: TGCGCCAGCAGCACCCGACAGGGGTATGGCTACACCTTC

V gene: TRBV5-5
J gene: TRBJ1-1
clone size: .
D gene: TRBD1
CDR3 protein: CASSSSGRGRGPWFPEAFF
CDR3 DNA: TGTGCCAGCAGTTCGTCTGGTAGGGGGCGGGGTCCTTGGTTCCCTGAAGCTTTCTTT

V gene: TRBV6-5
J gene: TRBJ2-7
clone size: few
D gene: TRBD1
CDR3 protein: CASQGVGEQYF
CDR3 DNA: TGTGCCAGCCAGGGGGTCGGGGAGCAGTACTTC

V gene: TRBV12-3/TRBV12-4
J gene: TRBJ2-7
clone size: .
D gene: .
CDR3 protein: CASTSTGAEQYF
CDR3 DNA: TGTGCCAGCACCTCAACAGGAGCCGAGCAGTACTTC

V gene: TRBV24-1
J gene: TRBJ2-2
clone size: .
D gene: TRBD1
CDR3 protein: CATSDSGTGAHWELFF
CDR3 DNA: TGTGCCACCAGTGATTCCGGGACAGGGGCCCACTGGGAGCTGTTTTTT

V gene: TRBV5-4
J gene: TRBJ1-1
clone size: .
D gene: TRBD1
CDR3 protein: CASSLGQVMDGAFF
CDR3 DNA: TGTGCCAGCAGCCTTGGACAGGTGATGGATGGAGCTTTCTTT

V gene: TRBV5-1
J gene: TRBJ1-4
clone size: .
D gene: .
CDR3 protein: CASSENRGEKLFF
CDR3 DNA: TGCGCCAGCAGCGAGAATAGAGGGGAAAAACTGTTTTTT

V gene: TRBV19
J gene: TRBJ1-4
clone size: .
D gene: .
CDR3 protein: CASRPRWGLATNEKLFF
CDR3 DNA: TGTGCCAGTAGACCCCGATGGGGACTGGCAACTAATGAAAAACTGTTTTTT

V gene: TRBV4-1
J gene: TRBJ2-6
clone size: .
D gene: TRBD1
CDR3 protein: CASSKEPTTGVGANVLTF
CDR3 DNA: TGCGCCAGCAGTAAAGAACCGACGACAGGGGTCGGGGCCAACGTCCTGACTTTC

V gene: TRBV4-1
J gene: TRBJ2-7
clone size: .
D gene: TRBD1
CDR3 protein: CASSQAGQGAYEQYF
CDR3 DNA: TGCGCCAGCAGCCAAGCGGGACAGGGGGCCTACGAGCAGTACTTC

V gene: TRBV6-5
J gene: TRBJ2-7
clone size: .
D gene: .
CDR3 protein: CASALRGYEQYF
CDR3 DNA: TGTGCCAGCGCATTGAGGGGGTACGAGCAGTACTTC

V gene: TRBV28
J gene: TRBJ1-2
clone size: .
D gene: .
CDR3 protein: CASSLSGGGYGYTF
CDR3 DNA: TGTGCCAGCAGTTTATCGGGGGGCGGATATGGCTACACCTTC

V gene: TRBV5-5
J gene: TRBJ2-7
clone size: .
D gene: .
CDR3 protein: CASSFGPEQYF
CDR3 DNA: TGTGCCAGCAGCTTTGGCCCAGAGCAGTACTTC

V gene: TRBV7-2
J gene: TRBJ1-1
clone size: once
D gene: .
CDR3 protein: CASSLGSGRTEAFF
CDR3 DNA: TGTGCCAGCAGCTTAGGTAGTGGGAGGACTGAAGCTTTCTTT

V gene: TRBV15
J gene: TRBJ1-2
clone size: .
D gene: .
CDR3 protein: CATSRDSGLEGYTF
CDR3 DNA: TGTGCCACCAGCAGAGACAGTGGATTGGAGGGCTACACCTTC

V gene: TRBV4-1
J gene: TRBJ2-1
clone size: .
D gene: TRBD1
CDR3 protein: CASSQGQGPYNEQFF
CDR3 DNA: TGCGCCAGCAGCCAAGGACAGGGTCCATACAATGAGCAGTTCTTC

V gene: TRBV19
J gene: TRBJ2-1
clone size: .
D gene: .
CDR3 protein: CASSIPRGRPADKNEQFF
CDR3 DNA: TGTGCCAGTAGTATACCCAGGGGCAGACCAGCCGACAAGAATGAGCAGTTCTTC

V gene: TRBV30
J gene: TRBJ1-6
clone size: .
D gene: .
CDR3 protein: CAWRLDRNNSPLHF
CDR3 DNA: TGTGCCTGGAGGCTCGACAGAAATAATTCACCCCTCCACTTT

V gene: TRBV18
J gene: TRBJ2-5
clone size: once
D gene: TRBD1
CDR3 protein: CASSPFTGEETQYF
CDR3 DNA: TGTGCCAGCTCACCATTTACAGGGGAAGAGACCCAGTACTTC